A selection of T cell receptor beta chains follows, all from one sample in a study of shared clonotypes between healthy human individuals. Clones were sequenced by immunoSEQ multiplex PCR, and TCRdb holds only the in-frame ones, with some missing. Among approximately 2,300,000 clones listed, 92% were seen once. Sequenced input: naive CD4+ T cells from PBMCs. These receptors were taken from a man aged 18 to 30 in good health. Some clones in this sample may be carry-over from other donors' samples. CDR3s leave out the opening cysteine and the closing phenylalanine or tryptophan. A D gene is named only where the DNA matches it firmly.

j_gene: TRBJ1-2
len: 12
v_gene: TRBV30
d_gene: -
CDR3aa: AWRRERYRYGYT

j_gene: TRBJ2-3
len: 15
v_gene: TRBV28
d_gene: TRBD2
CDR3aa: ASSPGLAGFPTDTQY

j_gene: TRBJ2-2
len: 12
v_gene: TRBV4-3
d_gene: -
CDR3aa: ASSQEVTAGELF

j_gene: TRBJ2-4
len: 11
v_gene: TRBV13
d_gene: -
CDR3aa: ASSSTLGAPAF

j_gene: TRBJ2-7
len: 13
v_gene: TRBV28
d_gene: -
CDR3aa: ASSLPPGNAIEQY

j_gene: TRBJ2-3
len: 12
v_gene: TRBV18
d_gene: -
CDR3aa: ASSRGSFTDTQY

j_gene: TRBJ2-3
len: 12
v_gene: TRBV2
d_gene: TRBD1
CDR3aa: ASSGQGEADTQY

j_gene: TRBJ2-5
len: 11
v_gene: TRBV6-6
d_gene: -
CDR3aa: ASSYGGIETQY

j_gene: TRBJ2-7
len: 11
v_gene: TRBV15
d_gene: TRBD1
CDR3aa: ATSRDRLNEQY

j_gene: TRBJ2-5
len: 13
v_gene: TRBV5-1
d_gene: -
CDR3aa: ASSLTAGYQETQY

j_gene: TRBJ2-1
len: 12
v_gene: TRBV6-1
d_gene: TRBD2
CDR3aa: ATERESSYNEQF

j_gene: TRBJ1-3
len: 13
v_gene: TRBV5-4
d_gene: TRBD1
CDR3aa: ASSLEGTGRNTIY

j_gene: TRBJ1-1
len: 13
v_gene: TRBV5-5
d_gene: TRBD1
CDR3aa: ASSLVPSGTVEAF

j_gene: TRBJ2-3
len: 15
v_gene: TRBV4-3
d_gene: TRBD2
CDR3aa: ASSQFWVAGGTDTQY

j_gene: TRBJ1-5
len: 11
v_gene: TRBV27
d_gene: -
CDR3aa: ASSLNRAQPQH

j_gene: TRBJ1-5
len: 11
v_gene: TRBV19
d_gene: -
CDR3aa: ASRDGSNQPQH

j_gene: TRBJ2-1
len: 11
v_gene: TRBV2
d_gene: -
CDR3aa: ASTPRGVNEQF

j_gene: TRBJ2-7
len: 12
v_gene: TRBV4-1
d_gene: -
CDR3aa: ASSRQGGAQEQY

j_gene: TRBJ2-7
len: 12
v_gene: TRBV27
d_gene: -
CDR3aa: ASSLVGQAYEQY

j_gene: TRBJ1-1
len: 12
v_gene: TRBV7-6
d_gene: -
CDR3aa: ASSLLGGNTEAF

j_gene: TRBJ1-2
len: 12
v_gene: TRBV4-3
d_gene: TRBD1
CDR3aa: ASSQVKGAGGYT

j_gene: TRBJ2-1
len: 14
v_gene: TRBV7-2
d_gene: TRBD2
CDR3aa: ASSLHLAGSYNEQF

j_gene: TRBJ1-2
len: 13
v_gene: TRBV28
d_gene: TRBD1
CDR3aa: ASSFYSGQGGGYT

j_gene: TRBJ1-2
len: 13
v_gene: TRBV9
d_gene: -
CDR3aa: ASSVGRSTNYGYT

j_gene: TRBJ2-7
len: 12
v_gene: TRBV5-8
d_gene: -
CDR3aa: ASSLGGLGYEQY

j_gene: TRBJ2-3
len: 10
v_gene: TRBV19
d_gene: -
CDR3aa: ASREFGDTQY

j_gene: TRBJ2-3
len: 11
v_gene: TRBV5-1
d_gene: -
CDR3aa: ASTQGGTDTQY

j_gene: TRBJ1-5
len: 13
v_gene: TRBV6-5
d_gene: -
CDR3aa: ASTSGLNSNQPQH

j_gene: TRBJ2-3
len: 14
v_gene: TRBV14
d_gene: TRBD2
CDR3aa: ASSPRGSGIQDTQY

j_gene: TRBJ2-7
len: 12
v_gene: TRBV18
d_gene: TRBD1
CDR3aa: ASSPQGSSYEQY

j_gene: TRBJ2-2
len: 11
v_gene: TRBV18
d_gene: -
CDR3aa: ASSPSVNGELF

j_gene: TRBJ1-4
len: 9
v_gene: TRBV2
d_gene: -
CDR3aa: ASRDGEKLF

j_gene: TRBJ2-1
len: 13
v_gene: TRBV27
d_gene: -
CDR3aa: ASIPSGLRLNEQF

j_gene: TRBJ2-6
len: 14
v_gene: TRBV6-6
d_gene: -
CDR3aa: ASRETASSGANVLT

j_gene: TRBJ1-2
len: 11
v_gene: TRBV7-9
d_gene: -
CDR3aa: ASSSREGSGYT

j_gene: TRBJ1-3
len: 13
v_gene: TRBV29-1
d_gene: -
CDR3aa: SVGYIAPSGNTIY

j_gene: TRBJ1-4
len: 13
v_gene: TRBV15
d_gene: -
CDR3aa: ATSKIKGGNEKLF

j_gene: TRBJ2-7
len: 12
v_gene: TRBV28
d_gene: TRBD1
CDR3aa: ASRRRDRGEEQY

j_gene: TRBJ1-1
len: 10
v_gene: TRBV2
d_gene: -
CDR3aa: ASNRANTEAF

j_gene: TRBJ2-6
len: 14
v_gene: TRBV28
d_gene: -
CDR3aa: ASLPIQGAGANVLT

j_gene: TRBJ2-4
len: 16
v_gene: TRBV5-1
d_gene: TRBD1
CDR3aa: ASSLAPDRGVGKNIQY

j_gene: TRBJ2-7
len: 12
v_gene: TRBV27
d_gene: -
CDR3aa: ASSSLAQTYEQY

j_gene: TRBJ1-5
len: 12
v_gene: TRBV19
d_gene: -
CDR3aa: ASSITGPGEPQH

j_gene: TRBJ2-7
len: 11
v_gene: TRBV6-6
d_gene: -
CDR3aa: ASSYNRGYEQY

j_gene: TRBJ2-7
len: 10
v_gene: TRBV7-9
d_gene: TRBD1
CDR3aa: ASSKDRYEQY

j_gene: TRBJ2-7
len: 13
v_gene: TRBV5-1
d_gene: TRBD2
CDR3aa: ASSPTGLPTHEQY

j_gene: TRBJ1-1
len: 11
v_gene: TRBV28
d_gene: -
CDR3aa: ASSGVWNTEAF

j_gene: TRBJ1-2
len: 10
v_gene: TRBV28
d_gene: TRBD1
CDR3aa: ASRTGGRGYT

j_gene: TRBJ2-3
len: 13
v_gene: TRBV2
d_gene: -
CDR3aa: ASSRREGSTDTQY

j_gene: TRBJ1-5
len: 14
v_gene: TRBV6-6
d_gene: -
CDR3aa: ASSYRGGGGNQPQH

j_gene: TRBJ1-4
len: 14
v_gene: TRBV15
d_gene: -
CDR3aa: ATSRLTGSSDEKLF

j_gene: TRBJ1-5
len: 12
v_gene: TRBV23-1
d_gene: -
CDR3aa: ASSQFERNQPQH

j_gene: TRBJ2-3
len: 14
v_gene: TRBV15
d_gene: TRBD2
CDR3aa: ATSRSGGASTDTQY

j_gene: TRBJ2-5
len: 8
v_gene: TRBV2
d_gene: -
CDR3aa: ASAPKTQY

j_gene: TRBJ2-1
len: 13
v_gene: TRBV7-7
d_gene: TRBD2
CDR3aa: ASSLFLAAMNEQF

j_gene: TRBJ2-2
len: 13
v_gene: TRBV4-3
d_gene: -
CDR3aa: ASSQAIGGTGELF

j_gene: TRBJ2-1
len: 11
v_gene: TRBV11-3
d_gene: -
CDR3aa: ASSFTSYNEQF

j_gene: TRBJ2-5
len: 14
v_gene: TRBV5-1
d_gene: -
CDR3aa: ASSPGLLRGEETQY

j_gene: TRBJ1-4
len: 11
v_gene: TRBV7-3
d_gene: -
CDR3aa: ASSLNGGEKLF